This T cell receptor (beta chain) was found in a study of T cells after yellow fever vaccination. General study results and limits: Weaker in magnitude, the secondary response showed a faster peak on day 5 versus 15.

This CDR3 has 16 residues. V was pared by 0 bases and J by 7 bases, with 16 bases between. Germline V CDR1 and CDR2: LGHNA, YSLEER. TCRdb processed the 5' RACE reads anew with MiXCR; each CDR3 protein has one entry. Of 250,000 to 400,000 distinct CDR3 sequences listed, approximately 4.3% are singletons. In its sample, this clonotype was seen a few times. Its cognate antigen is unknown. The specimen comprised PBMCs, sampled 15 days after the yellow fever booster vaccination. The chain uses TRBV4-3 and TRBJ2-1; tentative D call: TRBD2 (7 bases). This receptor was identified in a man younger than 35 who received the YFV17D yellow fever vaccine. For the CDR3, the DNA is TGCGCCAGCAGCCAAGATCGGGGGGCAGGCGGGAATGAGCAGTTCTTC. Protein: CASSQDRGAGGNEQFF.